This TCR beta chain was sequenced for a study of T cell repertoires in cytomegalovirus infection. Study conclusions and caveats: Totalled public TCR beta family frequency picked out people who carried CMV plus the relevant HLA. There were HLA-C-restricted CMV-specific TCR beta clonotypes dominating the ex vivo response.

This clonotype was seen a few times. Its antigen remains unknown. The length of the CDR3 is 14 residues. The V gene's germline CDR1 is MDHEN and CDR2 SYDVKM. Trimming left V 8 bases short and J 4 bases short, with 18 bases between. Each CDR3 protein gets one entry after TCRdb re-called the reads with MiXCR. The sample includes 740,000 or so distinct CDR3 sequences, roughly a third of them seen just once. The chain is built from TRBV28 and TRBJ2-7; D might be TRBD2 (5 bases). The sample comprised PBMCs. This receptor was obtained from a human donor in good health (CMV status not recorded). Some clones in this sample may be carry-over from other donors' samples. In DNA, the CDR3 is TGTGCCAGCGGGTCGGGGTCTTATCCTTACGAGCAGTACTTC. As protein: CASGSGSYPYEQYF.